This T cell receptor beta chain appears in the sequencing data of a study of blood T cell repertoires in COVID-19. Study-level background: PBMCs, B-cell-depleted T cells, or T cells provided the cDNA or gDNA that made up the material.

Study processing details: Nucleated cell number was recorded as an estimate derived from reference gene primer amplification. Sequencing used immunoSEQ multiplex PCR; TCRdb keeps in-frame clones, though not all of them. Clone size and the V and J calls come from that table; the DNA yielded D and trimming. Of around 150,000 clones in the sample, 76% were seen once. The CDR3 spans 14 residues. The germline V gene has CDR1 LGHDT and CDR2 YNNKEL (reference sequence). Trimming removed 2 bases at V and 4 bases at J, with 11 bases between. The rearrangement joins TRBV3-1 (or the pseudogene TRBV3-2) to TRBJ2-5; a possible D gene is TRBD1 (5 bases). Sequenced sample: peripheral blood. This receptor was identified in a woman of 80 years or more with acute or convalescent COVID-19. CDR3 sequence reads: CASSQTGGLETQYF. CDR3 DNA: TGTGCCAGCAGCCAAACAGGTGGTTTAGAGACCCAGTACTTC.